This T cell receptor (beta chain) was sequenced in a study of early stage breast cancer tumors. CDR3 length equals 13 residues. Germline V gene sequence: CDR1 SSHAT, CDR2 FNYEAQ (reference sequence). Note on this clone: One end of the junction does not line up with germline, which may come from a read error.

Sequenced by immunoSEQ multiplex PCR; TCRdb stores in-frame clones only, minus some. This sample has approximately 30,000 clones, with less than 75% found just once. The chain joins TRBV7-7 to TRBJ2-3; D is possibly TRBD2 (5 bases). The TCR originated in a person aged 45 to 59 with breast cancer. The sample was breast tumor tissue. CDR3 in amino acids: CASSSRTEDTQYF. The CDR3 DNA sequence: TGTGCTAGCAGCTCGCGGACTGAAGATACGCAGTATTTT.